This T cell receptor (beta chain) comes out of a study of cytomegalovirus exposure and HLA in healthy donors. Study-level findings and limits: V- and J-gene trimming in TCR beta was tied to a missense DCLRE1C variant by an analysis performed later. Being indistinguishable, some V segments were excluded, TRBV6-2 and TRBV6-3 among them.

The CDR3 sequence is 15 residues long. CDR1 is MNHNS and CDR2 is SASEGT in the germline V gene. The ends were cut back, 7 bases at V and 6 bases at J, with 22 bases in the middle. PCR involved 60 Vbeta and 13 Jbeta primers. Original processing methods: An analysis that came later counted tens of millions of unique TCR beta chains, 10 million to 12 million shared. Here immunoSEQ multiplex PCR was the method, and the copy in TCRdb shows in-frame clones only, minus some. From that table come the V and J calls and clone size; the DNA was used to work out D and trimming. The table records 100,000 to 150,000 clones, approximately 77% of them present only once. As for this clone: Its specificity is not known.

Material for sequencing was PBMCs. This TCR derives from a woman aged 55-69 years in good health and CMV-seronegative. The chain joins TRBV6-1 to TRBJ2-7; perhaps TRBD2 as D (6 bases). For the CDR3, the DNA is TGTGCCAGCAACGCGGGACTGGGGGGAAATGGCGAGCAGTACTTC. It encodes CASNAGLGGNGEQYF.